These 4 T cell receptor beta chains were sequenced from one sample in a study of cytomegalovirus exposure and HLA in healthy donors. The PCR used 60 Vbeta and 13 Jbeta primers. The table came from immunoSEQ multiplex PCR; TCRdb's copy has only in-frame clones and leaves some out. Among about 160,000 clones listed, 70% to 80% were seen once. The sequenced material came from PBMCs. The origin of the receptors is a man in his forties or fifties in good health and CMV-seronegative.

The V and J genes are TRBV6-5 and TRBJ1-6; TRBD1 aligns across 7 bases. After removal of 1 base from V and 10 bases from J, the junction contained 7 bases not matched to a gene. The V gene's germline CDR1 is MNHEY and CDR2 SVGAGI. There are 15 residues in the CDR3. The CDR3 DNA is TGTGCCAGCAGTTACTGGGGACAGTTGGAGTCACCCCTCCACTTT. This translates into CASSYWGQLESPLHF.

This chain uses TRBV29-1 with TRBJ2-3; D unresolved. The CDR3 is 12 amino acids. Trimming shortened V by 0 bases and J by 4 bases, and 5 bases separated the two germline ends. Germline CDR1 and CDR2: SQVTM and ANQGSEA. As DNA, the CDR3 is TGCAGCGTTGAAGATTCAGCAGATACGCAGTATTTT. Protein: CSVEDSADTQYF.

The V and J genes are TRBV6-1 and TRBJ2-1; 8 nucleotides line up with TRBD2. J lost 4 bases, V lost 3 bases, and 5 bases had no gene match. Germline CDR1 and CDR2: MNHNS and SASEGT. This CDR3 has 15 amino acids. CDR3 nucleotides: TGTGCCAGCAGTGAGGCTAGCGGGTTTTACAATGAGCAGTTCTTC. It translates to CASSEASGFYNEQFF.

The chain is built from TRBV4-1 and TRBJ2-3; 8 nucleotides match TRBD2. J was trimmed by 13 bases and V by 3 bases; bases with no gene match: 6. In germline, CDR1 is MGHRA, CDR2 YSYEKL. This CDR3 contains 12 residues. Here the CDR3 reads CASSHPGLEEYF. As DNA, the CDR3 is TGCGCCAGCAGCCACCCGGGACTAGAGGAGTATTTT.